The 28 T cell receptor beta chains below all came from one sample that was sequenced in a study of blood T cell repertoires in COVID-19. The method was immunoSEQ multiplex PCR; TCRdb's version includes in-frame clones alone and lacks a portion of them. The sample lists roughly 280,000 clones, around nine tenths occurring once. Sequencing was carried out using peripheral blood. These receptor sequences come from a woman in her thirties with COVID-19, enrolled during active disease.

V gene TRBV24-1 combines with J gene TRBJ2-1, with 7 bases fitting TRBD2. Germline CDR1 and CDR2: KGHDR and SFDVKD. V shed 7 bases, J shed 0 bases, and the junction held 11 bases outside the gene matches. The CDR3 is made up of 17 amino acids. Here the CDR3 reads CATSGGKAESSYNEQFF. In nucleotides, the CDR3 is TGTGCCACCAGCGGGGGGAAAGCGGAGAGCTCCTACAATGAGCAGTTCTTC.

V usage is TRBV6-1 and J usage is TRBJ1-4; 7 bases align to TRBD1. The germline gives CDR1 MNHNS, CDR2 SASEGT. This CDR3 has 16 amino acids. Losses at the gene ends were 1 base for V and 8 bases for J; bases not matched to a gene: 10. Here the CDR3 DNA reads TGTGCCAGCAGTGAAGTGGGCGACAGGGTGAAAGAAAAACTGTTTTTT. This sequence encodes CASSEVGDRVKEKLFF.

This clone has just a few counts. The genes are TRBV27 and TRBJ2-7; 7 bases map to TRBD1. The germline gives CDR1 MNHEY, CDR2 SMNVEV (reference sequence). There are 15 residues in the CDR3. The J segment lost 1 base and the V segment lost 2 bases, leaving 5 bases of the junction unmatched. CDR3 nucleotide sequence: TGTGCCAGCAGTTTAGGCAACAGGGGTTCCTACGAGCAGTACTTC. This sequence encodes CASSLGNRGSYEQYF.

This clone was observed a few times. The chain is built from TRBV25-1 and TRBJ2-7, with D possibly matching TRBD2 (5 bases). Trimming removed 3 bases from V and 6 bases from J, with 24 bases in between. Germline V CDR1 and CDR2: MGHDK, SYGVNS. The CDR3 covers 17 residues. CDR3: CASSDLGISRQSCEQYF. The CDR3 DNA follows: TGTGCCAGCAGTGACCTCGGGATCTCTAGACAAAGTTGCGAGCAGTACTTC.

The chain uses TRBV2 and TRBJ2-7, with TRBD2 matching over 7 bases. Germline CDR1 SNHLY, CDR2 FYNNEI. The V and J ends lost 7 bases and 1 base, in that order; junction bases with no gene match: 4. The CDR3 covers 13 residues. The CDR3 reads CASTREASYEQYF. The CDR3 nucleotides read TGTGCCAGCACCCGGGAGGCGTCCTACGAGCAGTACTTC.

The J gene is TRBJ1-1, the V gene TRBV6-2 or TRBV6-3, with 8 positions matching TRBD1. CDR1 MNHEY and CDR2 SVGEGT come from the germline V gene. The CDR3 extends over 17 amino acids. The ends lost 4 bases at V and 1 base at J; junction bases unmatched: 11. This CDR3 reads CASSFFQGARGNTEAFF. The CDR3 DNA follows: TGTGCCAGCAGTTTTTTTCAGGGGGCACGAGGGAACACTGAAGCTTTCTTT.

The gene calls are TRBV28 and TRBJ2-2; the match to TRBD2 covers 11 bases. The CDR3 spans 16 residues. J was trimmed by 4 bases and V by 3 bases; bases with no gene match: 4. Looked up from germline, CDR1 is MDHEN and CDR2 is SYDVKM. In DNA form, the CDR3 reads TGTGCCAGCAGTTTGGGGACTAGCGGCCCCACCGGGGAGCTGTTTTTT. Protein: CASSLGTSGPTGELFF.

This rearrangement joins TRBV7-2 to TRBJ2-7, with a possible D match to TRBD2 (5 bases). The V and J ends lost 0 bases and 4 bases respectively, with 7 bases between them. The germline V gene encodes CDR1 SGHTA and CDR2 FQGNSA. The CDR3 extends over 13 amino acids. The CDR3 here is CASSLAEGYEQYF. Written as DNA, the CDR3 is TGTGCCAGCAGCTTAGCAGAGGGATACGAGCAGTACTTC. The full variable domain, its missing parts supplied by reference TRBV7-2 and TRBJ2-7, is GAGVSQSPSNKVTEKGKDVELRCDPISGHTALYWYRQSLGQGLEFLIYFQGNSAPDKSGLPSDRFSAERTGGSVSTLTIQRTQQEDSAVYLCASSLAEGYEQYFGPGTRLTVT.

The chain carries TRBV27 and TRBJ1-2, with 8 bases fitting TRBD1. Germline V CDR1 and CDR2: MNHEY, SMNVEV (reference sequence). The CDR3 has 14 residues. V dropped 8 bases and J dropped 2; count of bases not matched to a gene: 7. CDR3 residues: CASRDDRGNYGYTF. In nucleotides, the CDR3 is TGTGCCAGCCGGGACGACAGGGGAAACTATGGCTACACCTTC.

The rearrangement links TRBV7-9 to TRBJ1-1, with 8 bases aligning to TRBD1. Germline CDR1 and CDR2: SEHNR and FQNEAQ (reference sequence). V gave up 3 bases and J gave up 0 bases; unmatched junction bases: 6. The CDR3 covers 16 residues. CDR3 sequence reads: CASSFGTGPMNTEAFF. DNA for the CDR3: TGTGCCAGCAGCTTCGGGACAGGACCGATGAACACTGAAGCTTTCTTT.

The V gene is TRBV19, the J gene TRBJ1-2; 11 positions agree with TRBD1. CDR1 and CDR2 from the germline V gene are LNHDA and SQIVND (reference sequence). The CDR3 runs to 16 residues. After removal of 8 bases from V and 5 bases from J, the junction contained 13 bases not matched to a gene. Here the CDR3 DNA reads TGTGCCAGTGGATTCTCTCGGACAGGGGGCGTTTATGGCTACACCTTC. Its translation is CASGFSRTGGVYGYTF.

This clone appeared a few times. This chain uses TRBV7-3 with TRBJ1-1; 8 nucleotides align to TRBD1. The CDR3 extends over 13 amino acids. From germline, CDR1 is SGHTA and CDR2 FQGTGA. V lost 5 bases to trimming and J lost 4 bases; unmatched junction nucleotides: 3. CDR3 coding DNA: TGTGCCAGCAGCACAACAGGGGGCACTGAAGCTTTCTTT. Protein product: CASSTTGGTEAFF.

This clone is a singleton in its sample. J is TRBJ2-7 and V is TRBV19, with 7 nucleotides matching TRBD1. The CDR3 covers 12 residues. With 6 bases clipped from V and 7 bases from J, the junction kept 6 bases outside the gene matches. The germline gives CDR1 LNHDA, CDR2 SQIVND (reference sequence). CDR3 DNA sequence: TGTGCCAGTAGCCCGGGACAGCGGGAGCAGTACTTC. Translated, it gives CASSPGQREQYF.

V usage is TRBV18 and J usage is TRBJ1-6, with 7 bases identical to TRBD1. Losses at the gene ends were 6 bases for V and 7 bases for J; bases not matched to a gene: 9. Per the germline V gene, CDR1 is KGHSH and CDR2 is LQKENI. CDR3 size: 15 residues. CDR3 in DNA: TGTGCCAGCTCTCCGCCAGGGGGTCGCAATTCACCCCTCCACTTT. Its protein is CASSPPGGRNSPLHF. Drawing the rest from reference TRBV18 and TRBJ1-6, the complete variable domain is NAGVMQNPRHLVRRRGQEARLRCSPMKGHSHVYWYRQLPEEGLKFMVYLQKENIIDESGMPKERFSAEFPKEGPSILRIQQVVRGDSAAYFCASSPPGGRNSPLHFGNGTRLTVT.

The V call is TRBV5-1, the J call TRBJ1-5; 9 bases line up with TRBD1. Germline CDR1 and CDR2: SGHRS and YFSETQ. Losses at the gene ends were 1 base for V and 5 bases for J; bases not matched to a gene: 1. CDR3 length: 14 residues. CDR3: CASSLTGGYQPQHF. The CDR3 DNA follows: TGCGCCAGCAGCTTGACAGGGGGCTATCAGCCCCAGCATTTT.

As DNA, the CDR3 is TGTGCCAGCAGCAGGGACAGGGTGGATACTGAAGCTTTCTTT. Its protein product is CASSRDRVDTEAFF. The chain has TRBV7-3 and TRBJ1-1; 9 bases agree with TRBD1. V lost 5 bases to trimming and J lost 5 bases; unmatched junction nucleotides: 6. The CDR3 spans 14 residues. CDR1 and CDR2 (germline): SGHTA, FQGTGA.

The chain employs TRBV28 and TRBJ2-1; 9 nucleotides align to TRBD2. Germline V gene lookup returns CDR1 MDHEN and CDR2 SYDVKM. J lost 4 bases, V lost 10 bases, and 8 bases had no gene match. The CDR3 consists of 14 residues. CDR3: CATSLAGRYNEQFF. DNA for the CDR3: TGTGCCACCTCTCTAGCGGGGAGATACAATGAGCAGTTCTTC. Combining the CDR3 with reference TRBV28 and TRBJ2-1 gives the whole variable domain DVKVTQSSRYLVKRTGEKVFLECVQDMDHENMFWYRQDPGLGLRLIYFSYDVKMKEKGDIPEGYSVSREKKERFSLILESASTNQTSMYLCATSLAGRYNEQFFGPGTRLTVL.

The chain carries TRBV13 and TRBJ1-1, with D tentatively TRBD1 (5 bases). V shed 5 bases and J shed 1 base, with 11 bases lying between them. Germline V CDR1 and CDR2: PRHDT, FYEKMQ (reference sequence). CDR3 length: 14 residues. The CDR3 DNA reads as TGTGCCAGCAGCATCTGGACAAGGAACACTGAAGCTTTCTTT. It translates to CASSIWTRNTEAFF.

The chain has TRBV2 and TRBJ2-3; 7 nucleotides agree with TRBD2. V lost 8 bases to trimming and J lost 6 bases; unmatched junction nucleotides: 11. The CDR3 is 14 amino acids. CDR1 and CDR2 (germline): SNHLY, FYNNEI. In DNA, the CDR3 is TGTGCCAGCTCTAGAGAGCGGGAAGCGGATACGCAGTATTTT. Amino acid sequence: CASSREREADTQYF.

The chain couples TRBV30 to TRBJ1-5, with 9 bases aligning to TRBD1. The CDR3 is 13 residues long. Per the germline V gene, CDR1 is GTSNPN and CDR2 is SVGIG (reference sequence). J was trimmed by 3 bases and V by 5 bases; bases with no gene match: 2. CDR3 sequence: CAWGQGPNQPQHF. The CDR3 DNA sequence: TGTGCCTGGGGACAGGGGCCCAATCAGCCCCAGCATTTT.

The genes are TRBV7-9 and TRBJ2-2, with D tentatively TRBD1 (6 bases). The germline CDR1 and CDR2 sequences are SEHNR and FQNEAQ (reference sequence). The CDR3 runs 14 residues. V lost 6 bases to trimming and J lost 4 bases, with 12 bases between them. The CDR3 loop is CASSRTGTTGELFF. The DNA for the CDR3 is TGTGCCAGCAGTCGAACAGGGACCACCGGGGAGCTGTTTTTT.

The V gene is TRBV5-4, the J gene TRBJ1-6; D may be TRBD1 (5 bases). Looked up from germline, CDR1 is SGHNT and CDR2 is YYREEE (reference sequence). CDR3 length equals 15 residues. The V end lost 4 bases, the J end lost 6 bases, and 14 bases lay between the germline ends. The CDR3 reads CASSLDSFVNSPLHF. As DNA, the CDR3 is TGTGCCAGCAGCCTAGACAGTTTCGTTAATTCACCCCTCCACTTT.

The chain recombines TRBV6-1 with TRBJ1-3, with D uncertain. The V end lost 0 bases, the J end lost 7 bases, and 16 bases lay between the germline ends. The CDR3 contains 16 residues. The V gene's germline CDR1 is MNHNS and CDR2 SASEGT. The CDR3, as DNA: TGTGCCAGCAGTGAAGCCCTCGGACCCCCGGGGAACACCATATATTTT. As protein: CASSEALGPPGNTIYF.

The chain joins TRBV7-6 to TRBJ2-7, with a tentative D call TRBD2 (6 bases). CDR3 length: 15 amino acids. Per germline, CDR1 SGHVS and CDR2 FNYEAQ. Trimming removed 5 bases from V and 3 bases from J, with 17 bases in between. CDR3 amino acids: CASSPGSVGSYEQYF. CDR3 in DNA: TGTGCCAGCAGCCCAGGGTCAGTCGGGAGCTACGAGCAGTACTTC.

V usage is TRBV9 and J usage is TRBJ1-4, with 10 bases matching TRBD1. The CDR3 contains 13 residues. With V trimmed by 6 bases and J by 7 bases, 3 bases remained unmatched. Germline V CDR1 and CDR2: SGDLS, YYNGEE. CDR3 protein: CASTGQGSEKLFF. The CDR3, as DNA: TGTGCCAGCACGGGACAGGGGTCTGAAAAACTGTTTTTT. Full variable domain (rest looked up from reference TRBV9 and TRBJ1-4): DSGVTQTPKHLITATGQRVTLRCSPRSGDLSVYWYQQSLDQGLQFLIQYYNGEERAKGNILERFSAQQFPDLHSELNLSSLELGDSALYFCASTGQGSEKLFFGSGTQLSVL.

V usage is TRBV28 and J usage is TRBJ2-1, with 9 nucleotides matching TRBD2. Trimming at V came to 2 bases and at J to 6 bases, leaving 5 bases not matched to a gene. Germline lookup yields CDR1 MDHEN and CDR2 SYDVKM. The CDR3 is made up of 15 amino acids. The CDR3 DNA follows: TGTGCCAGCAGTTTAGGGACTAGCACGGGCAATGAGCAGTTCTTC. This gives the protein CASSLGTSTGNEQFF.

This chain uses TRBV11-1 with TRBJ2-7, with a possible D match to TRBD1 (6 bases). V gave up 4 bases and J gave up 0 bases, with 7 bases separating them. Per germline, CDR1 SGHAT and CDR2 FQDESV (reference sequence). CDR3 length equals 13 residues. CDR3 amino acids: CASSSDSSYEQYF. CDR3 sequence (DNA): TGTGCCAGCAGCTCGGACAGCTCCTACGAGCAGTACTTC.

The chain links TRBV5-8 to TRBJ1-2; D not resolved. This CDR3 has 13 residues. The germline V gene encodes CDR1 SGHTS and CDR2 YDEGEE. V was cut by 3 bases and J by 0 bases, with 6 bases left in between. CDR3 protein: CASSSRANYGYTF. The CDR3 DNA reads TGTGCCAGCAGCTCGCGGGCTAACTATGGCTACACCTTC.